A selection of T cell receptor beta chains follows, all from one sample in a study of PD-L1 blockade in urothelial cancer. Method: immunoSEQ multiplex PCR; TCRdb's copy keeps in-frame clones and lacks some. In the table there are around 2,700 clones, under 40% of which are singletons. The sequencing used tumor tissue, collected before atezolizumab (anti-PD-L1) treatment. These receptors were taken from a man in his sixties or seventies with urothelial cancer. Both conserved end residues are part of each CDR3. Each record gives: J gene, clone size, V gene, D gene, CDR3 protein, CDR3 DNA. A D gene is named only where the DNA matches it firmly. Not every row has a clone size; where given, it reads once, few, many or a size class.

j_gene: TRBJ2-3; abundance: few; v_gene: TRBV4-1; d_gene: NA; CDR3aa: CASSQAFAAGTDTQYF; CDR3nt: TGCGCCAGCAGCCAGGCTTTTGCGGCCGGCACAGATACGCAGTATTTT
j_gene: TRBJ1-1; abundance: NA; v_gene: TRBV19; d_gene: NA; CDR3aa: CASSIKTPNTEAFF; CDR3nt: TGTGCCAGTAGTATAAAGACACCTAACACTGAAGCTTTCTTT
j_gene: TRBJ1-2; abundance: medium-sized; v_gene: TRBV6-8; d_gene: NA; CDR3aa: CASRAESYGYTF; CDR3nt: TGTGCCAGCAGAGCGGAGAGCTATGGCTACACCTTC
j_gene: TRBJ1-6; abundance: medium-sized; v_gene: TRBV11-3; d_gene: TRBD1; CDR3aa: CASSSVYRGLISFPNSPLHF; CDR3nt: TGTGCCAGCAGCTCGGTCTACAGGGGGCTGATCTCCTTCCCTAATTCACCCCTCCACTTT
j_gene: TRBJ1-4; abundance: NA; v_gene: TRBV28; d_gene: NA; CDR3aa: CASSRGGANEKLFF; CDR3nt: TGTGCCAGCAGTAGAGGGGGAGCTAATGAAAAACTGTTTTTT
j_gene: TRBJ2-7; abundance: NA; v_gene: TRBV5-1; d_gene: TRBD1; CDR3aa: CASSSLTGGDYEQYF; CDR3nt: TGCGCCAGCAGCTCCTTGACAGGGGGGGACTACGAGCAGTACTTC
j_gene: TRBJ1-6; abundance: medium-sized; v_gene: TRBV6-8; d_gene: NA; CDR3aa: CASSYPGDYNSPLHF; CDR3nt: TGTGCCAGCAGTTACCCAGGGGACTATAATTCACCCCTCCACTTT
j_gene: TRBJ1-2; abundance: NA; v_gene: TRBV27; d_gene: TRBD1; CDR3aa: CASSFLDRDGYTF; CDR3nt: TGTGCCAGCAGTTTCCTAGACAGGGATGGCTACACCTTC
j_gene: TRBJ2-2; abundance: NA; v_gene: TRBV19; d_gene: TRBD1; CDR3aa: CASSVRDRARTNTGELFF; CDR3nt: TGTGCCAGTAGTGTCCGGGACAGGGCTCGGACGAACACCGGGGAGCTGTTTTTT
j_gene: TRBJ2-7; abundance: NA; v_gene: TRBV5-1; d_gene: NA; CDR3aa: CASSLSSGGGQREQYF; CDR3nt: TGCGCCAGCAGCTTAAGTTCGGGGGGCGGGCAACGCGAGCAGTACTTC
j_gene: TRBJ1-6; abundance: NA; v_gene: TRBV30; d_gene: TRBD1; CDR3aa: CAWSPTGDSPLHF; CDR3nt: TGTGCCTGGAGCCCGACAGGGGATTCACCCCTCCACTTT
j_gene: TRBJ1-1; abundance: NA; v_gene: TRBV18; d_gene: TRBD1; CDR3aa: CASSPGTDEAFF; CDR3nt: TGTGCCAGCTCCCCGGGGACAGACGAAGCTTTCTTT
j_gene: TRBJ1-1; abundance: once; v_gene: TRBV19; d_gene: TRBD1; CDR3aa: CASSIGTGRGLNTEAFF; CDR3nt: TGTGCCAGTAGTATCGGGACAGGGCGGGGGTTGAACACTGAAGCTTTCTTT
j_gene: TRBJ1-6; abundance: NA; v_gene: TRBV15; d_gene: NA; CDR3aa: CATSRDLGLSPLHF; CDR3nt: TGTGCCACCAGCAGAGATTTGGGTTTGTCACCCCTCCACTTT
j_gene: TRBJ2-7; abundance: NA; v_gene: TRBV19; d_gene: NA; CDR3aa: CASSIAGLLTYEQYF; CDR3nt: TGTGCCAGTAGTATAGCAGGACTACTAACCTACGAGCAGTACTTC
j_gene: TRBJ2-7; abundance: NA; v_gene: TRBV6-7; d_gene: NA; CDR3aa: CASSEARKTSYEQYF; CDR3nt: TGTGCCAGCAGTGAAGCGCGTAAGACATCCTACGAGCAGTACTTC
j_gene: TRBJ1-3; abundance: NA; v_gene: TRBV6-8; d_gene: NA; CDR3aa: CAINVQGAGNTIYF; CDR3nt: TGTGCCATCAACGTACAGGGCGCTGGAAACACCATATATTTT
j_gene: TRBJ2-3; abundance: medium-sized; v_gene: TRBV11-3; d_gene: NA; CDR3aa: CASSLARTTDTQYF; CDR3nt: TGTGCCAGCAGCTTGGCTCGTACCACAGATACGCAGTATTTT
j_gene: TRBJ1-3; abundance: NA; v_gene: TRBV15; d_gene: TRBD1; CDR3aa: CATSRDTGAGSGNTIYF; CDR3nt: TGTGCCACCAGCAGAGATACAGGGGCCGGCTCTGGAAACACCATATATTTT
j_gene: TRBJ1-2; abundance: once; v_gene: TRBV30; d_gene: NA; CDR3aa: CAWSVANYGYTF; CDR3nt: TGTGCCTGGAGTGTGGCGAACTATGGCTACACCTTC
j_gene: TRBJ2-7; abundance: NA; v_gene: TRBV11-3; d_gene: TRBD1; CDR3aa: CASSNPGQGSSYEQYF; CDR3nt: TGTGCCAGCAGCAATCCGGGACAGGGATCCTCCTACGAGCAGTACTTC
j_gene: TRBJ2-1; abundance: NA; v_gene: TRBV30; d_gene: NA; CDR3aa: CAWSRQINEQFF; CDR3nt: TGTGCCTGGAGTCGGCAGATCAATGAGCAGTTCTTC
j_gene: TRBJ2-2; abundance: NA; v_gene: TRBV25-1; d_gene: NA; CDR3aa: CASSEYTGELFF; CDR3nt: TGTGCCAGCAGTGAATATACCGGGGAGCTGTTTTTT
j_gene: TRBJ2-7; abundance: NA; v_gene: TRBV19; d_gene: NA; CDR3aa: CASTSPLGPYEQYF; CDR3nt: TGTGCCAGTACCTCCCCCCTCGGGCCCTACGAGCAGTACTTC
j_gene: TRBJ1-6; abundance: medium-sized; v_gene: TRBV6-8; d_gene: NA; CDR3aa: CASSRHRDPNSPLHF; CDR3nt: TGTGCCAGCAGTAGGCACAGGGACCCCAATTCACCCCTCCACTTT
j_gene: TRBJ2-5; abundance: few; v_gene: TRBV5-1; d_gene: TRBD1; CDR3aa: CASSLRQGVETQYF; CDR3nt: TGCGCCAGCAGCCTCAGACAGGGAGTCGAGACCCAGTACTTC
j_gene: TRBJ1-6; abundance: NA; v_gene: TRBV5-1; d_gene: NA; CDR3aa: CASSFSTLTNSPLHF; CDR3nt: TGCGCCAGCAGCTTCTCCACGCTGACCAATTCACCCCTCCACTTT
j_gene: TRBJ2-2; abundance: few; v_gene: TRBV11-3; d_gene: NA; CDR3aa: CASSLGVGVFAGELFF; CDR3nt: TGTGCCAGCAGCTTAGGAGTGGGGGTTTTTGCCGGGGAGCTGTTTTTT
j_gene: TRBJ1-3; abundance: few; v_gene: TRBV7-2; d_gene: NA; CDR3aa: CASRFFSGNTIYF; CDR3nt: TGTGCCAGCAGGTTCTTCTCTGGAAACACCATATATTTT
j_gene: TRBJ2-7; abundance: NA; v_gene: TRBV29-1; d_gene: NA; CDR3aa: CSVLQTGHEQYF; CDR3nt: TGCAGCGTTCTCCAAACAGGGCACGAGCAGTACTTC
j_gene: TRBJ1-5; abundance: NA; v_gene: TRBV19; d_gene: NA; CDR3aa: CASSPFTGSNQPQHF; CDR3nt: TGTGCCAGTAGCCCTTTTACGGGCAGCAATCAGCCCCAGCATTTT
j_gene: TRBJ1-2; abundance: NA; v_gene: TRBV28; d_gene: NA; CDR3aa: CASSPTGYSYTF; CDR3nt: TGTGCCAGCAGCCCCACAGGGTATAGCTACACCTTC
j_gene: TRBJ2-7; abundance: NA; v_gene: TRBV11-3; d_gene: NA; CDR3aa: CASSFSSWGDEQYF; CDR3nt: TGTGCCAGCAGCTTTTCATCTTGGGGAGACGAGCAGTACTTC
j_gene: TRBJ2-7; abundance: NA; v_gene: TRBV10-2; d_gene: NA; CDR3aa: CASSEQGSYEQYF; CDR3nt: TGCGCCAGCAGTGAGCAGGGATCCTACGAGCAGTACTTC
j_gene: TRBJ2-1; abundance: large; v_gene: TRBV4-1; d_gene: TRBD2; CDR3aa: CASSQGFGGAPREQFF; CDR3nt: TGCGCCAGCAGCCAAGGATTCGGGGGGGCCCCGCGAGAGCAGTTCTTC
j_gene: TRBJ1-5; abundance: few; v_gene: TRBV15; d_gene: NA; CDR3aa: CATSRGQARQPQHF; CDR3nt: TGTGCCACCAGCAGAGGACAGGCGAGACAGCCCCAGCATTTT
j_gene: TRBJ1-1; abundance: NA; v_gene: TRBV6-8; d_gene: NA; CDR3aa: CASSYSGGTDFEAFF; CDR3nt: TGTGCCAGCAGTTACTCAGGCGGGACGGACTTTGAAGCTTTCTTT
j_gene: TRBJ1-6; abundance: NA; v_gene: TRBV30; d_gene: TRBD1; CDR3aa: CAWRRPGQGETPLHF; CDR3nt: TGTGCCTGGAGGCGGCCGGGACAGGGGGAGACACCCCTCCACTTT
j_gene: TRBJ1-2; abundance: once; v_gene: TRBV19; d_gene: NA; CDR3aa: CASRRDMNSGYTF; CDR3nt: TGTGCCAGTCGTCGGGACATGAACTCTGGCTACACCTTC
j_gene: TRBJ1-1; abundance: medium-sized; v_gene: TRBV6-8; d_gene: NA; CDR3aa: CAINSGRGGNAFF; CDR3nt: TGTGCCATCAATTCCGGTCGAGGGGGTAATGCTTTCTTT
j_gene: TRBJ2-2; abundance: medium-sized; v_gene: TRBV12-5; d_gene: NA; CDR3aa: CASTPLGQSNTGELFF; CDR3nt: TGTGCCAGCACTCCCTTGGGGCAGTCGAACACCGGGGAGCTGTTTTTT
j_gene: TRBJ1-5; abundance: NA; v_gene: TRBV19; d_gene: TRBD1; CDR3aa: CASTRSGTAYSNQPQHF; CDR3nt: TGTGCCAGTACGAGGAGCGGGACAGCCTATAGCAATCAGCCCCAGCATTTT
j_gene: TRBJ2-7; abundance: medium-sized; v_gene: TRBV11-3; d_gene: TRBD1; CDR3aa: CASSLGGTGTGYEQYF; CDR3nt: TGTGCCAGCAGCCTTGGCGGGACAGGGACGGGCTACGAGCAGTACTTC
j_gene: TRBJ1-4; abundance: few; v_gene: TRBV11-3; d_gene: NA; CDR3aa: CASSWGRQTTNEKLFF; CDR3nt: TGTGCCAGCAGTTGGGGGAGACAGACAACTAATGAAAAACTGTTTTTT
j_gene: TRBJ1-2; abundance: large; v_gene: TRBV28; d_gene: NA; CDR3aa: CASRLGAGRGGYTF; CDR3nt: TGTGCCAGCAGACTAGGGGCAGGGAGAGGTGGCTACACCTTC
j_gene: TRBJ1-5; abundance: NA; v_gene: TRBV19; d_gene: TRBD1; CDR3aa: CASSRDRGQPQHF; CDR3nt: TGTGCCAGTAGTAGGGACAGGGGTCAGCCCCAGCATTTT
j_gene: TRBJ1-2; abundance: NA; v_gene: TRBV6-8; d_gene: TRBD1; CDR3aa: CASSYGRQGPGYTF; CDR3nt: TGTGCCAGCAGTTACGGGAGACAGGGCCCCGGCTACACCTTC
j_gene: TRBJ1-6; abundance: medium-sized; v_gene: TRBV6-8; d_gene: NA; CDR3aa: CASSYSKPGSSYNSPLHF; CDR3nt: TGTGCCAGCAGTTACTCGAAGCCAGGGTCATCCTATAATTCACCCCTCCACTTT
j_gene: TRBJ2-2; abundance: few; v_gene: TRBV11-3; d_gene: TRBD2; CDR3aa: CASTPRLAGATGELFF; CDR3nt: TGTGCCAGCACCCCTCGACTAGCGGGTGCCACCGGGGAGCTGTTTTTT
j_gene: TRBJ1-5; abundance: NA; v_gene: TRBV29-1; d_gene: NA; CDR3aa: CSVQVRQTPVYSNQPQHF; CDR3nt: TGCAGCGTCCAAGTTCGGCAGACACCGGTTTATAGCAATCAGCCCCAGCATTTT
j_gene: TRBJ1-4; abundance: few; v_gene: TRBV11-3; d_gene: NA; CDR3aa: CASSQRDGINEKLFF; CDR3nt: TGTGCCAGCAGCCAACGGGACGGTATTAATGAAAAACTGTTTTTT
j_gene: TRBJ2-2; abundance: NA; v_gene: TRBV10-2; d_gene: NA; CDR3aa: CASTVQWGSGELFF; CDR3nt: TGCGCCAGCACCGTTCAATGGGGCTCCGGGGAGCTGTTTTTT
j_gene: TRBJ1-5; abundance: NA; v_gene: TRBV18; d_gene: NA; CDR3aa: CASSPGAVEQPQHF; CDR3nt: TGTGCCAGCTCACCGGGGGCTGTAGAACAGCCCCAGCATTTT
j_gene: TRBJ2-4; abundance: NA; v_gene: TRBV18; d_gene: TRBD2; CDR3aa: CASSPYGEGRNIQYF; CDR3nt: TGTGCCAGCTCCCCCTATGGGGAGGGTCGAAACATTCAGTACTTC
j_gene: TRBJ2-5; abundance: NA; v_gene: TRBV19; d_gene: NA; CDR3aa: CASSIGAGSGETQYF; CDR3nt: TGTGCCAGTAGTATAGGTGCGGGGTCGGGGGAGACCCAGTACTTC
j_gene: TRBJ2-3; abundance: NA; v_gene: TRBV4-1; d_gene: NA; CDR3aa: CASSRSGSFTDTQYF; CDR3nt: TGCGCCAGCAGCCGAAGCGGGTCTTTCACAGATACGCAGTATTTT
j_gene: TRBJ2-5; abundance: few; v_gene: TRBV19; d_gene: NA; CDR3aa: CASSIAGAETQYF; CDR3nt: TGTGCCAGTAGTATTGCGGGGGCAGAGACCCAGTACTTC
j_gene: TRBJ1-2; abundance: few; v_gene: TRBV19; d_gene: NA; CDR3aa: CASSTAAFYGYTF; CDR3nt: TGTGCCAGTAGTACTGCAGCCTTCTATGGCTACACCTTC
j_gene: TRBJ2-4; abundance: NA; v_gene: TRBV29-1; d_gene: TRBD2; CDR3aa: CSVAPPGGIQYF; CDR3nt: TGCAGCGTTGCCCCACCGGGAGGCATTCAGTACTTC
j_gene: TRBJ2-2; abundance: large; v_gene: TRBV25-1; d_gene: NA; CDR3aa: CASSEIPAGELFF; CDR3nt: TGTGCCAGCAGTGAAATCCCCGCCGGGGAGCTGTTTTTT